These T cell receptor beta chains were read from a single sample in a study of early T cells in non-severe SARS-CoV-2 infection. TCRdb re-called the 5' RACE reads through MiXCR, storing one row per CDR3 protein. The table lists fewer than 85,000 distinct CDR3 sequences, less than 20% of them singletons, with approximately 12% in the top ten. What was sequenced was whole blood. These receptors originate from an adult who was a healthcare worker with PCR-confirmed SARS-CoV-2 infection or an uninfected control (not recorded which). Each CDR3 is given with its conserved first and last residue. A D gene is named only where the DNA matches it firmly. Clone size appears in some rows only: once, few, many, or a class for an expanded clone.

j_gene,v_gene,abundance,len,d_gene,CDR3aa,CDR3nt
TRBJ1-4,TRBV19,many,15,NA,CASSIGGATNEKLFF,TGTGCCAGTAGTATCGGCGGAGCAACTAATGAAAAACTGTTTTTT
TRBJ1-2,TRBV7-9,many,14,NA,CASSLAIANYGYTF,TGTGCCAGCAGCTTAGCAATTGCAAACTATGGCTACACCTTC
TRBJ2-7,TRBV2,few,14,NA,CASSESGQGLFIDF,TGTGCCAGCAGTGAGTCGGGCCAGGGGCTTTTCATAGACTTC
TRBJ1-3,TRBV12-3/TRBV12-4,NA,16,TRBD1,CASTQGQGNSGNTIYF,TGTGCCAGCACCCAAGGACAGGGGAACTCTGGAAACACCATATATTTT
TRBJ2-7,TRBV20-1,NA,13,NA,CSAPVRGSYEQYF,TGCAGTGCGCCGGTCCGAGGGTCCTACGAGCAGTACTTC
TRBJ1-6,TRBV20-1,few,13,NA,CSARDGYNSPLHF,TGCAGTGCTAGGGACGGCTATAATTCACCCCTCCACTTT
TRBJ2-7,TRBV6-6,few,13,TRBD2,CATRAGGWYEQYF,TGTGCCACCCGGGCGGGAGGGTGGTACGAGCAGTACTTC
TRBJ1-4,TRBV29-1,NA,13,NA,CSVVRGASEKLFF,TGCAGCGTTGTAAGGGGGGCGAGCGAAAAACTGTTTTTT
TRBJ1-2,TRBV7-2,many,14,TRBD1,CASSLNGQGGGYTF,TGTGCCAGCAGTTTGAACGGACAGGGGGGCGGCTACACCTTC
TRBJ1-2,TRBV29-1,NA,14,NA,CSARSRQGNYGYTF,TGCAGCGCTCGCAGTCGGCAGGGCAACTATGGCTACACCTTC
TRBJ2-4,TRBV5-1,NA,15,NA,CASSRGTVAKNIQYF,TGCGCCAGCAGCCGCGGGACGGTAGCCAAAAACATTCAGTACTTC
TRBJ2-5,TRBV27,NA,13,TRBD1,CASKPRGKETQYF,TGTGCCAGCAAACCCAGGGGGAAAGAGACCCAGTACTTC